These T cell receptor beta chains were read from a single sample in a study of beta chain features in type 1 diabetes. TCRdb's copy holds only in-frame clones and misses some; the assay was immunoSEQ multiplex PCR. The table has roughly 240,000 clones, less than 15% seen once; the top ten hold about 0.03%. Sequencing input: naive CD4+ T cells from blood. The source of these receptors is a woman between 35 and 50 years old in good health. Each CDR3 is given with its conserved first and last residue. D genes are given only for firm matches. Clone size is given for some rows only: seen once, a few or many times, or a class if the clone is expanded.

j_call clone_size v_call d_call cdr3_aa cdr3_nt
TRBJ1-2 NA TRBV10-3 NA CAISESSEPGGYTF TGTGCCATCAGTGAGTCGAGCGAGCCCGGTGGCTACACCTTC
TRBJ2-7 NA TRBV2 NA CASSDHNEQYF TGTGCCAGCAGTGACCACAACGAGCAGTACTTC
TRBJ2-5 few TRBV7-2 NA CASSQRGAPGTQYF TGTGCCAGCAGTCAACGGGGGGCCCCCGGGACCCAGTACTTC
TRBJ2-2 few TRBV9 TRBD1 CASRPGTDNTGELFF TGTGCCAGCAGACCAGGGACAGATAACACCGGGGAGCTGTTTTTT
TRBJ2-7 few TRBV5-4 TRBD1 CASSPQGARVEQYF TGTGCCAGCAGCCCTCAGGGGGCGCGGGTCGAGCAGTACTTC
TRBJ2-2 few TRBV15 NA CATAAGWRGFGELFF TGTGCCACCGCTGCCGGCTGGAGGGGCTTCGGGGAGCTGTTTTTT
TRBJ2-7 few TRBV6-5 TRBD1 CASSYTGQGNYEQYF TGTGCCAGCAGTTACACCGGACAGGGGAACTACGAGCAGTACTTC
TRBJ1-2 NA TRBV6-5 TRBD1 CASSFLPGQYSYGYTF TGTGCCAGCAGTTTCCTTCCGGGACAGTACTCCTATGGCTACACCTTC
TRBJ2-1 few TRBV18 TRBD1 CASSRPGQLYNEQFF TGTGCCAGCTCAAGACCGGGACAGCTCTACAATGAGCAGTTCTTC
TRBJ2-6 many TRBV5-1 NA CASRVSGANVLTF TGCGCCAGCCGAGTCTCTGGGGCCAACGTCCTGACTTTC
TRBJ1-5 few TRBV19 TRBD1 CASSITGGNQPQHF TGTGCCAGTAGTATCACAGGGGGCAATCAGCCCCAGCATTTT
TRBJ2-7 few TRBV4-1 TRBD2 CASSQDGQRGPFESYEQYF TGCGCCAGCAGCCAAGACGGCCAGCGGGGGCCTTTTGAGTCATACGAGCAGTACTTC
TRBJ1-4 NA TRBV4-3 TRBD1 CASSHRQGREKLFF TGCGCCAGCAGCCACAGACAGGGACGGGAAAAACTGTTTTTT
TRBJ1-6 few TRBV7-7 NA CASSATSGSPLHF TGTGCTAGCAGCGCGACCTCAGGGTCACCCCTCCACTTT
TRBJ2-1 NA TRBV7-8 TRBD2 CASSPREAALYNEQFF TGTGCCAGCAGCCCCCGGGAGGCGGCTTTATACAATGAGCAGTTCTTC
TRBJ2-1 NA TRBV5-1 NA CASSFQAPLNEQFF TGCGCCAGCAGCTTCCAGGCCCCCTTGAATGAGCAGTTCTTC
TRBJ2-5 few TRBV12-5 NA CASQPPPAGAGETQYF TGTGCTAGTCAACCCCCCCCTGCGGGGGCAGGGGAGACCCAGTACTTC
TRBJ2-1 NA TRBV18 NA CASSPLQGSSYNEQFF TGTGCCAGCTCACCACTACAGGGTAGCTCCTACAATGAGCAGTTCTTC
TRBJ1-2 NA TRBV6-5 TRBD1 CASSYLGTDNYGYTF TGTGCCAGCAGTTACCTTGGGACAGATAACTATGGCTACACCTTC
TRBJ1-6 few TRBV6-5 NA CASSPGKGLTLHF TGTGCCAGCAGTCCAGGGAAGGGTTTAACCCTCCACTTT
TRBJ1-2 NA TRBV4-1 NA CASSQETGFYGYTF TGCGCCAGCAGCCAAGAAACAGGGTTTTATGGCTACACCTTC
TRBJ2-2 few TRBV7-2 NA CASSSPNVGRLNTGELFF TGTGCCAGCAGCTCGCCCAACGTCGGCAGGCTTAACACCGGGGAGCTGTTTTTT
TRBJ2-7 few TRBV7-2 TRBD1 CASSPTGGSSSKYF TGTGCCAGCAGCCCAACAGGGGGTTCGTCGAGTAAGTACTTC
TRBJ1-5 NA TRBV2 NA CASSVGLGVFGQPQHF TGTGCCAGCAGTGTTGGCCTGGGAGTGTTTGGTCAGCCCCAGCATTTT